This T cell receptor beta chain derives from a study of blood T cell repertoires in COVID-19. Study as a whole: Samples taken during acute and convalescent COVID-19 were collected in the United States, Italy and Spain. In each case, the material was cDNA or gDNA derived from T cells, B-cell-depleted T cells, or PBMCs.

Trimming cost V 4 bases and J 2 bases; bases outside gene matches: 5. This CDR3 spans 15 amino acids. Germline V gene lookup returns CDR1 SGDLS and CDR2 YYNGEE. Authors' data handling: Quantification of nucleated cells was approximated via reference gene primer amplification. Measured with immunoSEQ multiplex PCR; TCRdb has only the in-frame clones, and not every one. V and J calls and clone size are those listed in that table; D and trimming were worked out from the DNA. This sample has under 300,000 clones; 85% to 90% occur once, and the top ten carry around 7.3%. Sequencing was done on a sample of peripheral blood. The source is a woman in her seventies with active or convalescent COVID-19. The V call is TRBV9, the J call TRBJ1-2; TRBD1 agrees at 10 bases. CDR3 in DNA: TGTGCCAGCAGCCAGGGACAGGGGCGCAACTATGGCTACACCTTC. The encoded protein is CASSQGQGRNYGYTF.